This T cell receptor (beta chain) derives from a study of blood T cell repertoires in COVID-19. V lost 5 bases to trimming and J lost 4 bases, with 18 bases between them. Germline values: CDR1 SGHAT, CDR2 FQNNGV. The CDR3 sequence is 15 residues long. Recruitment covered 20 to 25 US areas and drew participants whose ages spanned roughly 18 to 89 years. Participants had their cohort set by participant-reported clinical history. Those designated as exposed participants met a COVID-19 case within 2 weeks before study entry. Produced via immunoSEQ multiplex PCR; TCRdb's table is partial and in-frame only. The sample holds about 270,000 clones, about 91% seen once.

The chain uses TRBV11-2 and TRBJ2-7; weak D call: TRBD2 (6 bases). Material: PBMCs or T cells enriched from blood (not recorded which). This receptor was identified in a man in his forties or fifties who had been exposed to COVID-19. CDR3 bases: TGTGCCAGCAGCCTTTTAGTCCGGAGCGGGTACGAGCAGTACTTC. It codes for CASSLLVRSGYEQYF.